These 21 T cell receptor beta chains share one sample of origin, sequenced in a study of cytomegalovirus exposure and HLA in healthy donors. PCR primers comprised 60 Vbeta and 13 Jbeta primers. The data were produced by immunoSEQ multiplex PCR, yet TCRdb's version contains in-frame clones alone and is incomplete. The sample includes approximately 80,000 clones, roughly 63% of them seen just once. The sequenced material came from PBMCs. Every receptor here comes from a woman between 40 and 50 years old in good health and CMV-seropositive.

This clone occurred a few times. CDR3 coding DNA: TGTGCCAGTAGTATTCTCACTGAAGCTTTCTTT. As protein: CASSILTEAFF. The chain links TRBV19 to TRBJ1-1; D is unresolved. CDR1 is LNHDA and CDR2 is SQIVND in the germline V gene (reference sequence). V was shortened by 3 bases and J by 4 bases, with 3 bases between the two germline ends. The CDR3 totals 11 residues.

This clone turned up a few times. The J gene is TRBJ2-5, the V gene TRBV5-6, with 8 positions matching TRBD2. V lost 4 bases to trimming and J lost 5 bases; unmatched junction nucleotides: 10. The CDR3 is 15 residues long. CDR1 and CDR2 from the germline V gene are SGHDT and YYEEEE. The CDR3 loop is CASSPGRVSGETQYF. The CDR3 DNA reads as TGTGCCAGCAGCCCCGGGAGGGTGTCCGGGGAGACCCAGTACTTC.

The rearrangement joins TRBV21-1 to TRBJ2-3; TRBD2 reflects the table's D call only, with no check against the DNA. TRBV21-1 is deemed a pseudogene. The length of the CDR3 is 18 residues. For the CDR3, the DNA is TGTGCCAGCAGCAAAGTGGTGAGCGGGACTCGCCCCACAGATACGCAGTATTTT. Its translation: CASSKVVSGTRPTDTQYF.

This clone was seen a single time. The chain carries TRBV7-8 and TRBJ1-1; D may be TRBD1 (6 bases). With 6 bases removed from V and 3 bases from J, the gap between germline ends came to 17 bases. From germline, CDR1 is SGHVS and CDR2 FQNEAQ. This CDR3 contains 15 residues. The CDR3 DNA is TGTGCCAGCAGTCCTGACAGGCCTCGGGACACTGAAGCTTTCTTT. It is translated as CASSPDRPRDTEAFF.

The chain employs TRBV27 and TRBJ2-7; 13 bases line up with TRBD2. This CDR3 contains 16 residues. Germline V lookup: CDR1 MNHEY, CDR2 SMNVEV (reference sequence). V dropped 0 bases and J dropped 5; count of bases not matched to a gene: 4. CDR3 region: CASSLSLAGGYHEQYF. The CDR3 DNA sequence: TGTGCCAGCAGTTTATCACTAGCGGGAGGGTACCACGAGCAGTACTTC.

V and J are TRBV27 and TRBJ2-7, with D possibly TRBD2 on 5 matching bases. Trimming removed 4 bases at V and 3 bases at J, with 25 bases between. Germline V gives CDR1 MNHEY, CDR2 SMNVEV (reference sequence). This CDR3 region has 18 residues. In DNA, the CDR3 is TGTGCCAGCAGTTGGACCGGGATGGCAGCATCCAACCTCTACGAGCAGTACTTC. It codes for CASSWTGMAASNLYEQYF.

The chain joins TRBV27 to TRBJ2-7, with D possibly being TRBD2 (5 bases). With 9 bases removed from V and 1 base from J, the gap between germline ends came to 13 bases. The CDR3 runs 13 residues. Germline assignment: CDR1 MNHEY and CDR2 SMNVEV (reference sequence). The CDR3 reads CASSTRGSYEQYF. The CDR3 DNA is TGTGCCAGTTCGACCCGCGGGTCCTACGAGCAGTACTTC.

The chain joins TRBV18 to TRBJ2-1; D is possibly TRBD2 (5 bases). The CDR3 contains 13 residues. V lost 3 bases and J lost 9, with 12 bases in between. Germline CDR1 is KGHSH and CDR2 is LQKENI. DNA of the CDR3: TGTGCCAGCTCACCGGGAGCCGGAGGTGAGCAGTTCTTC. It is translated as CASSPGAGGEQFF.

This clone has more than one count but fewer than ten. This chain links TRBV20-1 with TRBJ2-1; TRBD2 is a possible D gene (6 bases). The CDR3 covers 11 residues. CDR1 is DFQATT, CDR2 SNEGSKA, per germline (reference sequence). With 4 bases removed from V and 6 bases from J, the gap between germline ends came to 7 bases. Here the CDR3 DNA reads TGCAGTGCTACGACTAGCAATGAGCAGTTCTTC. It yields the protein CSATTSNEQFF.

CDR3 in DNA: TGCGCCAGCAGTGGATACCGGGACAGTCCCTATGGCTACACCTTC. Protein sequence: CASSGYRDSPYGYTF. The V gene is TRBV10-2, the J gene TRBJ1-2; 7 positions match TRBD1. CDR1 is WSHSY and CDR2 is SAAADI in the germline V gene. V shed 4 bases and J 4 bases; nucleotides not matched to a gene: 9. CDR3 length equals 15 residues.

The chain links TRBV5-1 to TRBJ2-7; TRBD2 is a possible D gene (5 bases). Per the germline V gene, CDR1 is SGHRS and CDR2 is YFSETQ. CDR3 size: 14 residues. Deletions cut 4 bases from V and 3 bases from J, with 14 bases between. The DNA of the CDR3 is TGCGCCAGCAGCAAAGACACTAGGAACTACGAGCAGTACTTC. It specifies CASSKDTRNYEQYF.

The chain uses TRBV9 and TRBJ2-1; 12 bases are shared with TRBD2. The CDR3 consists of 17 residues. Germline V CDR1 and CDR2: SGDLS, YYNGEE. The V gene end was trimmed by 0 bases and the J gene end by 4 bases; junction bases not matched to a gene: 5. CDR3 sequence: CASSVGGTSGRYNEQFF. CDR3 coding DNA: TGTGCCAGCAGCGTAGGAGGGACTAGCGGGCGTTACAATGAGCAGTTCTTC.

The chain carries TRBV5-1 and TRBJ2-7; the match to TRBD1 covers 12 bases. The V and J ends lost 1 base and 5 bases, in that order; junction bases with no gene match: 4. Germline CDR1 is SGHRS and CDR2 is YFSETQ. This CDR3 contains 15 residues. The CDR3, as DNA: TGCGCCAGCAGCTTGTTGGGACAGGGGGCGCACGAGCAGTACTTC. Amino acids: CASSLLGQGAHEQYF.

This rearrangement joins TRBV6-6 to TRBJ2-5, with unresolved D. Germline loops: CDR1 MNHNY, CDR2 SVGAGI (reference sequence). Trimming cost V 6 bases and J 1 base, with 12 bases left between them. This CDR3 has 14 amino acids. This CDR3 reads CASSHDSIQETQYF. The CDR3 region has the DNA TGTGCCAGCAGCCACGACTCGATCCAAGAGACCCAGTACTTC.

The chain employs TRBV27 and TRBJ2-7; 8 nucleotides match TRBD1. Germline lookup yields CDR1 MNHEY and CDR2 SMNVEV (reference sequence). This CDR3 is built from 14 residues. J was trimmed by 0 bases and V by 7 bases; bases with no gene match: 5. CDR3 in amino acids: CASTGTGFSYEQYF. CDR3 nucleotides: TGTGCCAGCACCGGGACAGGCTTCTCCTACGAGCAGTACTTC.

The chain links TRBV28 to TRBJ1-2, with D uncertain. The germline V gene has CDR1 MDHEN and CDR2 SYDVKM. The CDR3 totals 13 residues. V lost 2 bases and J lost 4, with 8 bases in between. In nucleotides, the CDR3 is TGTGCCAGCAGTTTAGTGGCAGGCTATGGCTACACCTTC. It is translated as CASSLVAGYGYTF.

This clone was detected only a few times. The rearrangement links TRBV7-6 to TRBJ2-1; possible D gene TRBD2, 7 bases. Germline V lookup: CDR1 SGHVS, CDR2 FNYEAQ. V was trimmed by 1 base and J by 2 bases, leaving 21 bases between them. This CDR3 is 19 amino acids long. This CDR3 reads CASSLEGGEGLKTYNEQFF. The CDR3, as DNA: TGTGCCAGCAGCTTAGAGGGGGGGGAGGGACTTAAAACCTACAATGAGCAGTTCTTC.

This sequence joins TRBV19 and TRBJ1-1, with D tentatively TRBD1 (6 bases). V was cut by 3 bases and J by 3 bases, with 11 bases left in between. The germline V gene has CDR1 LNHDA and CDR2 SQIVND (reference sequence). The CDR3 is made up of 14 amino acids. CDR3 nucleotide sequence: TGTGCCAGTAGTATGGGGGGGCTCCACACTGAAGCTTTCTTT. Translation: CASSMGGLHTEAFF.

A few counts support this clone. J is TRBJ2-7 and V is TRBV27; 7 positions match TRBD2. J gave up 1 base and V 0 bases, and 12 bases lay outside the gene matches. The CDR3 spans 18 residues. Germline lookup yields CDR1 MNHEY and CDR2 SMNVEV (reference sequence). The CDR3 protein is CASSLSGGSGLGSYEQYF. CDR3 bases: TGTGCCAGCAGTTTATCAGGCGGGAGCGGATTAGGGTCCTACGAGCAGTACTTC.

V usage is TRBV19 and J usage is TRBJ1-1; D ambiguous. V was trimmed by 6 bases and J by 4 bases, leaving 15 bases between them. This CDR3 has 14 amino acids. CDR1 LNHDA and CDR2 SQIVND come from the germline V gene (reference sequence). CDR3 bases: TGTGCCAGTAGGAACCGGGCAAGCGGCACTGAAGCTTTCTTT. Protein product: CASRNRASGTEAFF.

This clone is a singleton in its sample. The chain carries TRBV5-4 and TRBJ1-1, with D perhaps matching TRBD1 (5 bases). Germline CDR1 is SGHNT and CDR2 is YYREEE (reference sequence). The CDR3 contains 16 residues. Trimming removed 4 bases at V and 4 bases at J, with 20 bases between. The CDR3 region is CASSPAGRGGGTEAFF. The DNA of the CDR3 is TGTGCCAGCAGCCCCGCAGGGCGGGGTGGGGGCACTGAAGCTTTCTTT.